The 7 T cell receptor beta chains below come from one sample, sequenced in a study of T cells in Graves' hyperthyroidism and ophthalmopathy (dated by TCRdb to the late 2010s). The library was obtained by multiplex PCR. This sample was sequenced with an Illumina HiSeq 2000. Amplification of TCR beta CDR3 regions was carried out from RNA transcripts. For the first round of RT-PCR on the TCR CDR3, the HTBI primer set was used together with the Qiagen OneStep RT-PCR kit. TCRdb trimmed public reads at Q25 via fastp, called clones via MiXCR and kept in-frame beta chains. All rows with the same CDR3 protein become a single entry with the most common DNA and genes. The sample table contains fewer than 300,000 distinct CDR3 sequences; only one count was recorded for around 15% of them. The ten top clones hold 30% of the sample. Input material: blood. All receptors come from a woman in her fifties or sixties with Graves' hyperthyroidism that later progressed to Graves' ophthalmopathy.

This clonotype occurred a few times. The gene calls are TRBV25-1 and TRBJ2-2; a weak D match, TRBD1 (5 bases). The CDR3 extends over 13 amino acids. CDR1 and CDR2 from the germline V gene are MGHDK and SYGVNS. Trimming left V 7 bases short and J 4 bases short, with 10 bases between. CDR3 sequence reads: CASKGAGTGELFF. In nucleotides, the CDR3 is TGTGCCAGCAAAGGGGCAGGCACCGGGGAGCTGTTTTTT. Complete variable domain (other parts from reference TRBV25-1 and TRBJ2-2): EADIYQTPRYLVIGTGKKITLECSQTMGHDKMYWYQQDPGMELHLIHYSYGVNSTEKGDLSSESTVSRIRTEHFPLTLESARPSHTSQYLCASKGAGTGELFFGEGSRLTVL.

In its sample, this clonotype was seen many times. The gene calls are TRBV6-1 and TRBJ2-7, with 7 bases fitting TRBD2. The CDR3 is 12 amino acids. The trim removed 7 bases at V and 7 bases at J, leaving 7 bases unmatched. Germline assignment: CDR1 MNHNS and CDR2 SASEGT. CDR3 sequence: CASNWGGGEQYF. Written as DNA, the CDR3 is TGTGCCAGCAATTGGGGGGGGGGAGAGCAGTACTTC.

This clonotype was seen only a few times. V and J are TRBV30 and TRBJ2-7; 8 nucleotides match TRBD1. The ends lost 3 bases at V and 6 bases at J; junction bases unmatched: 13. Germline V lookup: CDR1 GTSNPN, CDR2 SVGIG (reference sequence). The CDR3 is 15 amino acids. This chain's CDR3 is CAWRRSPRTGFEQYF. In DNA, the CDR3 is TGTGCCTGGAGGAGGTCTCCGAGGACAGGGTTCGAGCAGTACTTC.

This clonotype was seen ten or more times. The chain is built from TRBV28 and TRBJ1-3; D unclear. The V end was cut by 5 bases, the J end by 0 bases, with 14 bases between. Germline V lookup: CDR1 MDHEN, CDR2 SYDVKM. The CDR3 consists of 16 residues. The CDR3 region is CASSLPARASGNTIYF. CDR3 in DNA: TGTGCCAGCAGTCTACCGGCGCGGGCCTCTGGAAACACCATATATTTT.

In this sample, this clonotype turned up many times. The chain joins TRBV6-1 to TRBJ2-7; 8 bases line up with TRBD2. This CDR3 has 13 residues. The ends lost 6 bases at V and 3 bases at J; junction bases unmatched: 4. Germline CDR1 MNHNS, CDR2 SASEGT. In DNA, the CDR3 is TGTGCCAGCAGAGGGACTAGTTTCTACGAGCAGTACTTC. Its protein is CASRGTSFYEQYF.

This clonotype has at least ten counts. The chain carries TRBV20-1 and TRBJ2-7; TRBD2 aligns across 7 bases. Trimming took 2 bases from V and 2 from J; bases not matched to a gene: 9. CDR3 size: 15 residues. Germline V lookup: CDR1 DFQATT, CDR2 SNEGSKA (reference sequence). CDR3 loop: CSARIGEGLTYEQYF. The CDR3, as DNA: TGCAGTGCTAGAATCGGGGAGGGCCTGACCTACGAGCAGTACTTC.

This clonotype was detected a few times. CDR3 coding DNA: TGTGCCAGCAGCGCCTTCTACCACTCCTACGAGCAGTACTTC. This sequence encodes CASSAFYHSYEQYF. The V call is TRBV5-6, the J call TRBJ2-7; D gene unclear. The germline V and J ends were trimmed by 4 bases and 0 bases, with 11 bases remaining between them. The germline CDR1 and CDR2 sequences are SGHDT and YYEEEE. The CDR3 runs 14 residues. The full variable domain, completed using reference TRBV5-6 and TRBJ2-7, is DAGVTQSPTHLIKTRGQQVTLRCSPKSGHDTVSWYQQALGQGPQFIFQYYEEEERQRGNFPDRFSGHQFPNYSSELNVNALLLGDSALYLCASSAFYHSYEQYFGPGTRLTVT.